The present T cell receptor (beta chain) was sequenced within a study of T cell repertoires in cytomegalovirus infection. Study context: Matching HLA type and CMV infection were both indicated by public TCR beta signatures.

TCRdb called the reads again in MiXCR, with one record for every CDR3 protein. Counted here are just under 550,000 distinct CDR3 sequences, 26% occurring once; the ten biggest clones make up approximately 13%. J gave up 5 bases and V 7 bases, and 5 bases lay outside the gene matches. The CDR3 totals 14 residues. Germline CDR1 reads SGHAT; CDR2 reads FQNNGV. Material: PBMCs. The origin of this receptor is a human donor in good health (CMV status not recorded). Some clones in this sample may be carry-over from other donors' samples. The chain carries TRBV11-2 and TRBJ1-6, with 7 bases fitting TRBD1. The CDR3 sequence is CASTIGTDNSPLHF. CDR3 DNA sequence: TGTGCCAGCACCATCGGGACAGATAATTCACCCCTCCACTTT.